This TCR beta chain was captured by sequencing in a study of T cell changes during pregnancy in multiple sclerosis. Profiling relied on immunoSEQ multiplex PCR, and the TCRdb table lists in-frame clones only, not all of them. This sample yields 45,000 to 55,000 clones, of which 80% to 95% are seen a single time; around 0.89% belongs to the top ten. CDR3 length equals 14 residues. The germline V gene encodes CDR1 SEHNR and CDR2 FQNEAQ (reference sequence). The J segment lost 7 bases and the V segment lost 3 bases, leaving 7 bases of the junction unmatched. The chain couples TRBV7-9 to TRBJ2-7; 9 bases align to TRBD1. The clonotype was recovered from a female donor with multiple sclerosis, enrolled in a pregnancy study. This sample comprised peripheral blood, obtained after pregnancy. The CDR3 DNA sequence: TGTGCCAGCAGCTTCTACAGGGGGCGAGGGGAGCAGTACTTC. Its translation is CASSFYRGRGEQYF.